This T cell receptor (beta chain) was captured by sequencing in a study of lymphopenia after photon versus proton radiotherapy. Some clones are missing from TCRdb's copy, which holds only in-frame ones; the method was immunoSEQ multiplex PCR. The repertoire holds about 18,000 clones, about 79% seen once, with roughly 20% in the top ten. V lost 5 bases and J 0 bases, leaving 11 bases between the germline ends. This CDR3 contains 15 residues. Germline-derived CDR1 and CDR2 are SGHTA and FQGNSA. The receptor comes from a man between 65 and 85 years old with pancreatic cancer. Sequencing used peripheral blood, obtained from a patient treated with proton-based radiotherapy. This chain connects TRBV7-2 to TRBJ1-3; D gene uncertain. DNA of the CDR3: TGTGCCAGCAGCGTAGTGGGTATCTCTGGAAACACCATATATTTT. Translation: CASSVVGISGNTIYF.